This TCR beta chain was recorded in a study of cytotoxic CD8 clonotypes in ibrutinib-treated CLL. TCRdb keeps only in-frame clones here, not all; method: immunoSEQ multiplex PCR. The repertoire holds roughly 70,000 clones, with less than 95% as singletons. CDR3 size: 21 residues. CDR1 LGHNT and CDR2 FRNRAP come from the germline V gene. The V gene lost 0 bases and the J gene lost 0 bases, with 24 bases spanning the gap. The receptor comes from a human donor with chronic lymphocytic leukemia. The genes are TRBV12-5 and TRBJ1-3, with no clear D. Sequencing used PBMCs, obtained after 12 months of ibrutinib treatment. The CDR3 loop reads CASGLVEKAHSSQSSGNTIYF. CDR3 DNA: TGTGCTAGTGGTTTGGTAGAAAAAGCGCATTCTTCCCAAAGCTCTGGAAACACCATATATTTT. Supplemented by reference TRBV12-5 and TRBJ1-3, the full variable domain reads DARVTQTPRHKVTEMGQEVTMRCQPILGHNTVFWYRQTMMQGLELLAYFRNRAPLDDSGMPKDRFSAEMPDATLATLKIQPSEPRDSAVYFCASGLVEKAHSSQSSGNTIYFGEGSWLTVV.